What follows are 27 T cell receptor beta chains derived from one specimen sequenced in a study of blood T cell repertoires in COVID-19. Assay: immunoSEQ multiplex PCR; the TCRdb copy retains only in-frame clones and omits some. The table shows about 260,000 clones, with about nine tenths occurring only once. Sample: peripheral blood. These receptors were obtained from a woman between 40 and 50 years old who had recovered from COVID-19.

This chain connects TRBV7-2 to TRBJ1-1; the D is unclear. The germline V and J ends were trimmed by 1 base and 4 bases, with 10 bases remaining between them. Germline values: CDR1 SGHTA, CDR2 FQGNSA. This CDR3 is built from 14 residues. CDR3 region: CASSLVTSGTEAFF. CDR3 DNA: TGTGCCAGCAGCTTAGTAACCTCGGGCACTGAAGCTTTCTTT.

The chain has TRBV6-1 and TRBJ1-1; the D is unclear. The CDR3 totals 13 residues. Trimming took 1 base from V and 3 from J, leaving 6 bases between them. The germline gives CDR1 MNHNS, CDR2 SASEGT. CDR3 DNA: TGTGCCAGCAGTGAAGGGAGATACACTGAAGCTTTCTTT. Translated, it gives CASSEGRYTEAFF.

This chain uses TRBV27 with TRBJ1-6; 10 bases are shared with TRBD1. This CDR3 has 16 amino acids. V gave up 2 bases and J gave up 9 bases; unmatched junction bases: 7. Germline V gene sequence: CDR1 MNHEY, CDR2 SMNVEV (reference sequence). DNA of the CDR3: TGTGCCAGCAGTTTAGGGGCCGGGACAGGGGTTTCACCCCTCCACTTT. Amino acid sequence: CASSLGAGTGVSPLHF.

This clone was seen a single time. The chain carries TRBV19 and TRBJ1-2, with 8 bases fitting TRBD1. Germline assignment: CDR1 LNHDA and CDR2 SQIVND (reference sequence). The CDR3 length is 19 residues. V lost 0 bases to trimming and J lost 4 bases; unmatched junction nucleotides: 16. As DNA, the CDR3 is TGTGCCAGTAGTATAGAAAGGATCGGCAGGGGGCCCCTTCCCTATGGCTACACCTTC. Protein product: CASSIERIGRGPLPYGYTF.

V usage is TRBV5-1 and J usage is TRBJ1-1; TRBD1 agrees at 7 bases. CDR1 and CDR2 (germline): SGHRS, YFSETQ. CDR3 length: 16 amino acids. After removal of 0 bases from V and 3 bases from J, the junction contained 8 bases not matched to a gene. The CDR3 DNA sequence: TGCGCCAGCAGCTTGGAACCAGGGGGGACTGACACTGAAGCTTTCTTT. Protein product: CASSLEPGGTDTEAFF.

The chain recombines TRBV6-5 with TRBJ1-4, with 10 bases fitting TRBD1. Looked up from germline, CDR1 is MNHEY and CDR2 is SVGAGI. The length of the CDR3 is 15 residues. V was pared by 2 bases and J by 8 bases, with 5 bases of the junction left unmatched. CDR3 residues: CASSYGTGAWEKLFF. CDR3 DNA: TGTGCCAGCAGTTACGGGACAGGGGCATGGGAAAAACTGTTTTTT.

This chain uses TRBV2 with TRBJ1-1; 7 positions match TRBD1. CDR1 SNHLY and CDR2 FYNNEI come from the germline V gene. V gave up 7 bases and J gave up 1 base; unmatched junction bases: 9. The CDR3 is 15 amino acids. Here the CDR3 DNA reads TGTGCCAGCATTACAGGGGTGTTGGAGAACACTGAAGCTTTCTTT. This encodes CASITGVLENTEAFF. Using reference TRBV2 and TRBJ1-1 for the parts outside the CDR3, the full variable domain is EPEVTQTPSHQVTQMGQEVILRCVPISNHLYFYWYRQILGQKVEFLVSFYNNEISEKSEIFDDQFSVERPDGSNFTLKIRSTKLEDSAMYFCASITGVLENTEAFFGQGTRLTVV.

The chain employs TRBV18 and TRBJ1-2; D is unclear. The ends were cut back, 0 bases at V and 8 bases at J, with 22 bases in the middle. The length of the CDR3 is 17 residues. From germline, CDR1 is KGHSH and CDR2 LQKENI. The CDR3 sequence is CASSPPIDREFGSGYTF. CDR3 coding DNA: TGTGCCAGCTCACCACCGATAGATCGAGAATTCGGTTCCGGCTACACCTTC.

This clone showed up just once. The rearrangement links TRBV5-6 to TRBJ1-1, with D possibly being TRBD1 (5 bases). Germline V gives CDR1 SGHDT, CDR2 YYEEEE. This CDR3 spans 12 amino acids. Trimming stripped 3 bases from V and 6 bases from J, with 9 bases between. As DNA, the CDR3 is TGTGCCAGCAGCTACGGGACTCCTGAAGCTTTCTTT. As protein: CASSYGTPEAFF.

The chain is built from TRBV10-3 and TRBJ2-7; maybe TRBD1 (6 bases). This CDR3 is built from 16 residues. Germline-derived CDR1 and CDR2 are ENHRY and SYGVKD. Deletions cut 1 base from V and 1 base from J, with 14 bases between. The CDR3 DNA reads TGTGCCATCAGTGAGTGGGGTGCAGGGGTATCCTACGAGCAGTACTTC. Protein: CAISEWGAGVSYEQYF.

The CDR3 bases are TGCGCCAGCAGCCATCCCCCTTGGACTGAGGCCGACAATGAGCAGTTCTTC. This codes for CASSHPPWTEADNEQFF. The V call is TRBV4-3, the J call TRBJ2-1; tentatively, D is TRBD2 (5 bases). The germline V gene encodes CDR1 LGHNA and CDR2 YSLEER. Trimming cost V 3 bases and J 5 bases, with 20 bases left between them. The CDR3 runs 17 residues.

The chain uses TRBV13 and TRBJ2-7; 10 nucleotides agree with TRBD2. V was pared by 7 bases and J by 2 bases, with 17 bases of the junction left unmatched. The CDR3 is made up of 18 amino acids. In germline, CDR1 is PRHDT, CDR2 FYEKMQ (reference sequence). CDR3 DNA sequence: TGTGCCAGCACCAACGGCGGGACTAGCGCCTTACGGACCTACGAGCAGTACTTC. Encoded protein: CASTNGGTSALRTYEQYF. The full variable domain, in which reference TRBV13 and TRBJ2-7 provide the parts outside the CDR3, is AAGVIQSPRHLIKEKRETATLKCYPIPRHDTVYWYQQGPGQDPQFLISFYEKMQSDKGSIPDRFSAQQFSDYHSELNMSSLELGDSALYFCASTNGGTSALRTYEQYFGPGTRLTVT.

This clone was observed once. The rearrangement uses TRBV7-2 and TRBJ2-7, with TRBD1 identical over 9 bases. Germline trimming cut 4 bases from V and 2 bases from J; bases unmatched to any gene: 6. Per germline, CDR1 SGHTA and CDR2 FQGNSA. This CDR3 has 15 residues. In DNA, the CDR3 is TGTGCCAGCAGCTCCCGGGACAGGGCCGCCTACGAGCAGTACTTC. Its translation is CASSSRDRAAYEQYF.

V and J are TRBV11-1 and TRBJ1-2, with D uncertain. Between the trimmed V and J ends, which lost 6 bases and 0 bases, there was a span of 8 bases. Germline V lookup: CDR1 SGHAT, CDR2 FQDESV (reference sequence). The CDR3 is 13 residues long. The CDR3 DNA is TGTGCCAGCAGTCAACACACTAACTATGGCTACACCTTC. Its translation: CASSQHTNYGYTF.

This clone was seen a few times. The rearrangement links TRBV27 to TRBJ1-2; TRBD1 matches 10 bases. Germline V gene data show CDR1 as MNHEY and CDR2 as SMNVEV (reference sequence). V dropped 7 bases and J dropped 8; count of bases not matched to a gene: 7. The CDR3 is made up of 13 amino acids. The CDR3 loop is CASNHGTGDGYTF. The CDR3 bases are TGTGCCAGCAACCACGGGACAGGGGACGGCTACACCTTC.

On this clone itself: Other DNA sequences from this sample encode an identical CDR3 as well. This rearrangement joins TRBV5-6 to TRBJ1-1; 10 nucleotides line up with TRBD1. V lost 0 bases to trimming and J lost 2 bases; unmatched junction nucleotides: 1. This CDR3 region has 15 residues. CDR1 and CDR2 (germline): SGHDT, YYEEEE. CDR3 residues: CASSLGDRGNTEAFF. CDR3 nucleotide sequence: TGTGCCAGCAGCTTGGGGGACAGGGGTAACACTGAAGCTTTCTTT.

This chain uses TRBV6-5 with TRBJ2-7; possible D gene TRBD1, 6 bases. Per the germline V gene, CDR1 is MNHEY and CDR2 is SVGAGI. The V end lost 5 bases, the J end lost 0 bases, and 11 bases lay between the germline ends. The CDR3 spans 14 residues. The CDR3 bases are TGTGCCAGCAGTATAACAGGGAGCTCCTACGAGCAGTACTTC. Its translation: CASSITGSSYEQYF.

The CDR3 sequence: CASSMERGTEAFF. For the CDR3, the DNA is TGTGCCAGTAGTATGGAAAGGGGCACTGAAGCTTTCTTT. The chain couples TRBV19 to TRBJ1-1, with D possibly TRBD1 on 5 matching bases. The CDR3 is made up of 13 amino acids. Germline loops: CDR1 LNHDA, CDR2 SQIVND (reference sequence). V was shortened by 3 bases and J by 4 bases, with 9 bases between the two germline ends.

The chain has TRBV7-6 and TRBJ1-2, with 7 positions matching TRBD1. Germline values: CDR1 SGHVS, CDR2 FNYEAQ. This CDR3 region has 16 residues. Trimming at V came to 5 bases and at J to 5 bases, leaving 14 bases not matched to a gene. Written as DNA, the CDR3 is TGTGCCAGCAGCCCCCTGACAGGGACCCTTTTTTATGGCTACACCTTC. The encoded protein is CASSPLTGTLFYGYTF.

V usage is TRBV18 and J usage is TRBJ1-3; D remains ambiguous. The V gene lost 2 bases and the J gene lost 2 bases, with 10 bases spanning the gap. CDR3 length: 15 residues. Germline V lookup: CDR1 KGHSH, CDR2 LQKENI. CDR3 loop: CASSPSGPPGNTIYF. CDR3 DNA: TGTGCCAGCTCACCAAGTGGCCCCCCTGGAAACACCATATATTTT.

A single count supports this clone. The chain links TRBV7-8 to TRBJ1-2, with a tentative D call TRBD1 (5 bases). The V and J ends lost 6 bases and 8 bases respectively, with 19 bases between them. Germline V CDR1 and CDR2: SGHVS, FQNEAQ. There are 14 residues in the CDR3. As DNA, the CDR3 is TGTGCCAGCAGTCGACAGCGCCTCGGGGAAGGCTACACCTTC. This encodes CASSRQRLGEGYTF. Filled out from reference TRBV7-8 and TRBJ1-2, the complete variable domain reads GAGVSQSPRYKVAKRGQDVALRCDPISGHVSLFWYQQALGQGPEFLTYFQNEAQLDKSGLPSDRFFAERPEGSVSTLKIQRTQQEDSAVYLCASSRQRLGEGYTFGSGTRLTVV.

The chain links TRBV9 to TRBJ1-1, with 9 bases matching TRBD1. Per germline, CDR1 SGDLS and CDR2 YYNGEE. The V and J ends lost 3 bases and 3 bases, in that order; junction bases with no gene match: 6. The CDR3 has 15 amino acids. CDR3 nucleotide sequence: TGTGCCAGCAGCGCTGGACAGGGGACTTACACTGAAGCTTTCTTT. Its protein is CASSAGQGTYTEAFF.

This clone appeared a single time. The chain combines TRBV5-6 with TRBJ1-5; D uncertain. Germline-derived CDR1 and CDR2 are SGHDT and YYEEEE. The V gene lost 0 bases and the J gene lost 9 bases, with 13 bases spanning the gap. The CDR3 loop spans 14 amino acids. The CDR3 loop reads CASSLGPSGGPQHF. The CDR3 coding sequence is TGTGCCAGCAGCTTGGGGCCGTCCGGAGGGCCCCAGCATTTT. The full variable domain, its missing parts supplied by reference TRBV5-6 and TRBJ1-5, is DAGVTQSPTHLIKTRGQQVTLRCSPKSGHDTVSWYQQALGQGPQFIFQYYEEEERQRGNFPDRFSGHQFPNYSSELNVNALLLGDSALYLCASSLGPSGGPQHFGDGTRLSIL.

This chain uses TRBV5-4 with TRBJ1-1, with D perhaps matching TRBD1 (6 bases). The CDR3 consists of 12 residues. CDR1 and CDR2 (germline): SGHNT, YYREEE (reference sequence). The germline V and J ends were trimmed by 4 bases and 6 bases, with 10 bases remaining between them. The CDR3 reads CASSGGGPEAFF. As DNA, the CDR3 is TGTGCCAGCAGCGGGGGGGGGCCTGAAGCTTTCTTT.

The chain's CDR3 is CASSVLEGGNQPQHF. For the CDR3, the DNA is TGTGCCAGCAGCGTGCTGGAGGGAGGCAATCAGCCCCAGCATTTT. The chain combines TRBV13 with TRBJ1-5, with D uncertain. CDR1 and CDR2 (germline): PRHDT, FYEKMQ (reference sequence). The CDR3 has 15 amino acids. V was pared by 5 bases and J by 2 bases, with 13 bases between.

This clone has just one count. This chain links TRBV7-2 with TRBJ2-6, with TRBD1 matching 7 bases. Germline CDR1 SGHTA, CDR2 FQGNSA. The CDR3 spans 15 residues. The ends lost 4 bases at V and 4 bases at J; junction bases unmatched: 4. This CDR3 is CASSSTGRGANVLTF. In DNA, the CDR3 is TGTGCCAGCAGCTCGACAGGGCGAGGGGCCAACGTCCTGACTTTC.

The rearrangement links TRBV4-1 to TRBJ1-4; 9 bases map to TRBD1. Germline CDR1 and CDR2: MGHRA and YSYEKL. The ends lost 4 bases at V and 8 bases at J; junction bases unmatched: 14. The CDR3 loop spans 17 amino acids. The chain's CDR3 is CASSPLYGQGRREKLFF. DNA of the CDR3: TGCGCCAGCAGCCCCCTCTACGGACAGGGGCGTAGGGAAAAACTGTTTTTT.